There are a few counts of the clone carrying this TCR beta chain. Its antigen is currently unknown. This record comes from a study of siplizumab effects on memory and regulatory T cells. This CDR3 has 14 amino acids. The germline gives CDR1 MNHNS, CDR2 SASEGT. V dropped 7 bases and J dropped 2 bases, with 12 bases sitting between them. General study points: Alloreactive sequences tracing back to unstimulated CD4+ memory cells were significantly reduced by siplizumab. Where siplizumab was present, mappable alloreactive CD4+ clones averaged about 67% Treg-derived, compared with more than 25% in controls.

Measured with immunoSEQ multiplex PCR; TCRdb has only the in-frame clones, and not every one. Of tens of thousands of clones in the sample, roughly 86% were seen once. This clonotype was obtained from a human donor in good health. Input material: Tregs sorted from blood. This chain joins TRBV6-1 and TRBJ1-5; D gene unclear. DNA for the CDR3: TGTGCCAGCAACCCGGCGGGAGGCAATCAGCCCCAGCATTTT. Amino acids: CASNPAGGNQPQHF.